These T cell receptor beta chains were read from a single sample in a study of blood T cell repertoires in COVID-19. The data were produced by immunoSEQ multiplex PCR, yet TCRdb's version contains in-frame clones alone and is incomplete. The table lists about 240,000 clones, approximately 86% of them singletons. The source material was PBMCs or T cells enriched from blood (not recorded which). All receptors derive from a woman aged 40 to 55 with acute COVID-19. CDR3s include the opening cysteine and the closing phenylalanine or tryptophan. D genes are given only for firm matches. Not all rows give a size; the values are once, few, many and, for expanded clones, a class.

clone size	CDR3 length	V gene	D gene	J gene	CDR3 protein	CDR3 DNA
few	17	TRBV5-5	TRBD1	TRBJ2-2	CASSWRGGQGNTGELFF	TGTGCCAGCAGCTGGCGTGGGGGACAGGGGAACACCGGGGAGCTGTTTTTT
-	15	TRBV6-1	-	TRBJ1-6	CASSEVHRRVSPLHF	TGTGCCAGCAGTGAAGTCCATCGTCGGGTTTCACCCCTCCACTTT
-	13	TRBV6-5	-	TRBJ2-5	CASSYSEAGTQYF	TGTGCCAGCAGTTACTCGGAGGCGGGGACCCAGTACTTC
-	16	TRBV18	TRBD1	TRBJ2-2	CASSPPWDSFSPRLFF	TGTGCCAGCTCACCACCATGGGACAGTTTTTCTCCTAGGCTGTTTTTT
-	17	TRBV21-1	-	TRBJ2-2	CASSKYLAGENTGELFF	TGTGCCAGCAGCAAATACCTGGCGGGAGAGAACACCGGGGAGCTGTTTTTT
-	12	TRBV13	-	TRBJ1-2	CASSLRRDGYTF	TGTGCCAGCAGCTTACGTAGAGATGGCTACACCTTC
once	15	TRBV18	TRBD1	TRBJ2-7	CASSPDDRGRNEQYF	TGTGCCAGCTCACCCGACGACAGGGGGAGGAACGAGCAGTACTTC
-	15	TRBV5-1	TRBD2	TRBJ2-3	CASSSTSGIADTQYF	TGCGCCAGCAGCTCGACTAGCGGGATCGCAGATACGCAGTATTTT
-	12	TRBV29-1	-	TRBJ1-1	CSVTGEGVVAFF	TGCAGCGTCACCGGGGAGGGGGTAGTAGCTTTCTTT
-	14	TRBV19	-	TRBJ2-2	CASTTGYGTGELFF	TGTGCCAGTACTACAGGGTATGGGACCGGGGAGCTGTTTTTT
-	15	TRBV5-5	-	TRBJ2-1	CASSLDAGFGNEQFF	TGTGCCAGCAGCTTGGATGCGGGATTCGGCAATGAGCAGTTCTTC
-	13	TRBV9	-	TRBJ2-2	CASSVEGAGELFF	TGTGCCAGCAGCGTAGAAGGGGCCGGGGAGCTGTTTTTT
-	15	TRBV5-5	-	TRBJ2-2	CASSTILGQSGELFF	TGTGCCAGCAGCACGATCCTTGGACAGAGCGGGGAGCTGTTTTTT
-	13	TRBV11-2	-	TRBJ2-3	CASSLVGPGTQYF	TGTGCCAGCAGCTTAGTAGGTCCGGGTACGCAGTATTTT
-	17	TRBV7-3	TRBD1	TRBJ2-5	CASSPQYQGAHWETQYF	TGTGCCAGCAGCCCACAATACCAGGGGGCGCATTGGGAGACCCAGTACTTC
-	15	TRBV6-5	TRBD1	TRBJ2-7	CASRNLGQGSYEQYF	TGTGCCAGCAGGAACCTTGGACAGGGCTCCTACGAGCAGTACTTC
-	18	TRBV4-2	TRBD2	TRBJ2-3	CASSHGPVASGSVDTQYF	TGTGCCAGCAGCCATGGCCCGGTGGCTAGCGGGAGTGTGGATACGCAGTATTTT
-	14	TRBV4-2	-	TRBJ1-2	CASNLRTENYGYTF	TGTGCCAGCAACTTACGAACAGAGAACTATGGCTACACCTTC
-	15	TRBV7-6	-	TRBJ1-4	CASSLGTTLNEKLFF	TGTGCCAGCAGCCTAGGGACTACTCTTAATGAAAAACTGTTTTTT
-	13	TRBV29-1	TRBD1	TRBJ2-7	CSVEPTGGYEQYF	TGCAGCGTTGAGCCGACAGGGGGATACGAGCAGTACTTC
-	14	TRBV29-1	TRBD2	TRBJ2-7	CSVEGARGDSEQYF	TGCAGCGTTGAAGGAGCCCGGGGGGATAGCGAGCAGTACTTC
-	13	TRBV25-1	-	TRBJ2-5	CASSELSGGPQYF	TGTGCCAGCAGTGAATTGTCAGGGGGGCCCCAGTACTTC
-	15	TRBV6-5	TRBD2	TRBJ2-1	CASTKGREGDNEQFF	TGTGCCAGCACCAAAGGGCGGGAGGGAGACAATGAGCAGTTCTTC
-	14	TRBV7-8	TRBD2	TRBJ2-7	CASSHSGHTYEQYF	TGTGCCAGCAGCCATAGCGGGCACACCTACGAGCAGTACTTC
once	17	TRBV27	-	TRBJ2-3	CASRQGGWPPSTDTQYF	TGTGCCAGCAGACAGGGAGGGTGGCCTCCTAGCACAGATACGCAGTATTTT
once	16	TRBV19	TRBD2	TRBJ2-6	CASSMLAGPGANVLTF	TGTGCCAGTAGTATGTTAGCGGGGCCTGGGGCCAACGTCCTGACTTTC
-	14	TRBV5-6	-	TRBJ2-7	CASSYERVGNEQYF	TGTGCCAGCAGCTACGAGAGGGTGGGCAACGAGCAGTACTTC
few	14	TRBV6-2/TRBV6-3	-	TRBJ2-3	CASSYADYTDTQYF	TGTGCCAGCAGTTACGCAGATTACACAGATACGCAGTATTTT
-	15	TRBV2	TRBD1	TRBJ1-2	CASSGTRGQLGGYTF	TGTGCCAGCAGTGGAACCAGGGGGCAGTTGGGTGGCTACACCTTC
-	15	TRBV2	TRBD1	TRBJ1-1	CASRGTTGPNTEAFF	TGTGCCAGCAGGGGGACGACAGGGCCGAACACTGAAGCTTTCTTT
once	16	TRBV7-6	TRBD2	TRBJ2-1	CASSLTSGVSYNEQFF	TGTGCCAGCAGCTTAACTAGCGGGGTCTCCTACAATGAGCAGTTCTTC
-	13	TRBV24-1	TRBD1	TRBJ2-7	CATSDGGQYEQYF	TGTGCCACCAGTGATGGGGGACAGTACGAGCAGTACTTC
-	14	TRBV5-1	TRBD1	TRBJ2-1	CASSRPGGFNEQFF	TGCGCCAGCAGCAGGCCAGGGGGCTTCAATGAGCAGTTCTTC
once	15	TRBV5-1	TRBD2	TRBJ2-1	CASSLERGRAIEQFF	TGCGCCAGCAGCTTGGAACGCGGGAGGGCCATCGAGCAGTTCTTC
once	10	TRBV29-1	-	TRBJ2-1	CSARVNEQFF	TGCAGCGCCAGGGTCAATGAGCAGTTCTTC
-	15	TRBV11-3	TRBD1	TRBJ2-5	CASSFDRGLRETQYF	TGTGCCAGCAGCTTTGACAGGGGGCTGCGTGAGACCCAGTACTTC